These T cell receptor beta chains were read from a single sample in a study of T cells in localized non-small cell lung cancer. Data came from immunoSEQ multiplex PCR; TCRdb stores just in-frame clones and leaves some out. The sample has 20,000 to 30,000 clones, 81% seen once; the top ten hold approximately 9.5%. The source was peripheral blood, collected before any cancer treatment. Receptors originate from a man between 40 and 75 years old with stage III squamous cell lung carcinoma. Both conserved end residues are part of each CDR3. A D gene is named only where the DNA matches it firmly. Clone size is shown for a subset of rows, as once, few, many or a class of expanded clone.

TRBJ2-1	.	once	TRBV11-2	TGTGCCAGCAGCTTAGTCGCAGGGGGGGGTTTCTTCTTC	CASSLVAGGGFFF
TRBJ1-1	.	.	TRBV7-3	TGTGCCAGCAGCTTAACCGGACAAGGGACTGAAGCTTTCTTT	CASSLTGQGTEAFF
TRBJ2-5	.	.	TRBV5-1	TGCGCCAGTCAAACTAGTTTCGGGGAGACCCAGTACTTC	CASQTSFGETQYF
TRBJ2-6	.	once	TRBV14	TGTGCCAGCAGTCACCAGCCTAGCTCTGGGGCCAACGTCCTGACTTTC	CASSHQPSSGANVLTF
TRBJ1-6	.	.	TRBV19	TGTGCCAGTAGTGCGCCAGGAGGCTCACCCCTCCACTTT	CASSAPGGSPLHF
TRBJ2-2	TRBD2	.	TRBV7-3	TGTGCCAGCACCTTAGTAGCGGGAGCGAACACCGGGGAGCTGTTTTTT	CASTLVAGANTGELFF
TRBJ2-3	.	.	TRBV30	TGTGCCTGGAGTGCGTGGGGGGCCACAGATACGCAGTATTTT	CAWSAWGATDTQYF
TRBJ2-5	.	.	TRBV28	TGTGCCAGCAGTTTTCCGGGAATCCAAGAGACCCAGTACTTC	CASSFPGIQETQYF
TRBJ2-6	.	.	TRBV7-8	TGTGCCAGCAGCTTTCCTAGTTGGGTCTTAAGGTCTGGGGCCAACGTCCTGACTTTC	CASSFPSWVLRSGANVLTF
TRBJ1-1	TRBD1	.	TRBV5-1	TGCGCCAGCAGCGTGGGACAGCTGAACACTGAAGCTTTCTTT	CASSVGQLNTEAFF
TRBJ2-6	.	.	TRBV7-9	TGTGCCAGCAGCTTAGCTCCCTCTGGGGCCAACGTCCTGACTTTC	CASSLAPSGANVLTF
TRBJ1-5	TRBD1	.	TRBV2	TGTGCCAGCGCATTAGGGACAGGAGGCAATCAGCCCCAGCATTTT	CASALGTGGNQPQHF
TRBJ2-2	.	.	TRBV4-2	TGTGCCAGCAGCCCCAAACTAGTTACCGGGGAGCTGTTTTTT	CASSPKLVTGELFF
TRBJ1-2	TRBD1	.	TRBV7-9	TGTGCCAGCAGCTTGGGTAGGGGGCCTGCTGGCTACACCTTC	CASSLGRGPAGYTF
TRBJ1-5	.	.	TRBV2	TGTGCCAGCAGTGAAACGGGGGCTTATAGCAATCAGCCCCAGCATTTT	CASSETGAYSNQPQHF
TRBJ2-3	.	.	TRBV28	TGTGCCAGCAGTCCCCTCGACCGTCCGGGGTGGGAAGCGGCCTTCGATACGCAGTATTTT	CASSPLDRPGWEAAFDTQYF
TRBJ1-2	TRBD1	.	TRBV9	TGTGCCAGCAGCCCGCGACAGGGATCCCTCTCGGTGTCTGGCTACACCTTC	CASSPRQGSLSVSGYTF
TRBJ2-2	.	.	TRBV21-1	TGTGCCAGCAGGGGAGACGAGGACAGGGGGAATCTAGGCGGGGAGCTGTTTTTT	CASRGDEDRGNLGGELFF
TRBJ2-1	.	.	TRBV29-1	TGCAGCGTCCCGACTCGTGACCCCTACAATGAGCAGTTCTTC	CSVPTRDPYNEQFF
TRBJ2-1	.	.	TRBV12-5	TGTGCTAGTGCCCCGGACGGTTACAATGAGCAGTTCTTC	CASAPDGYNEQFF
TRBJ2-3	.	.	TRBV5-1	TGCGCCAGCAGCTTGGGGGCAACAGCCGTCACAGATACGCAGTATTTT	CASSLGATAVTDTQYF
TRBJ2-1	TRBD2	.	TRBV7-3	TGTGCCAGCAGCTTAACGGCTAGCGGGAGACCCCCTAGCTCCTACAATGAGCAGTTCTTC	CASSLTASGRPPSSYNEQFF
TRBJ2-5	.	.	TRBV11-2	TGTGCCAGCAGCTTAGGACATTTCACCGAGACCCAGTACTTC	CASSLGHFTETQYF
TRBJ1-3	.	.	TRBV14	TGTGCCAGCAGCCCCCAACAGTTTTCCTCTGGAAACACCATATATTTT	CASSPQQFSSGNTIYF
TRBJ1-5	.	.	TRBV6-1	TGTGCCAGCAGCTGGGACACCCATCAGCCCCAGCATTTT	CASSWDTHQPQHF
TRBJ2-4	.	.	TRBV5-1	TGCGCCAGCAGCCCTTATGGGGATTTTAAGGAAAACATTCAGTACTTC	CASSPYGDFKENIQYF
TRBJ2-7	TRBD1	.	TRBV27	TGTGCCAGCAGCACCCAGGACAGGGACGGAGAGTACGAGCAGTACTTC	CASSTQDRDGEYEQYF
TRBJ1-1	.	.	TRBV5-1	TGCGCCAGCAGCCCCGGGGGGAGGGAGAACACTGAAGCTTTCTTT	CASSPGGRENTEAFF
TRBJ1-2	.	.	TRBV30	TGTGCCTGGAGTGTGGGGCCAGGGAGCAACTATGGCTACACCTTC	CAWSVGPGSNYGYTF
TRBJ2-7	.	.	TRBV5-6	TGTGCCAGCAGCTTTAGCGGAGTATACGAGCAGTACTTC	CASSFSGVYEQYF
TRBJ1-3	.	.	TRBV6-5	TGTGCCAGCAGTTACGGGACAATCCGGTCTGGAAACACCATATATTTT	CASSYGTIRSGNTIYF
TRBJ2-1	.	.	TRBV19	TGTGCCAGTACCTCACTGCCAGGGAAACTTGAGCAGTTCTTC	CASTSLPGKLEQFF
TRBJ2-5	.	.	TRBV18	TGTGCCAGCTCACGACAAGAGACCCAGTACTTC	CASSRQETQYF
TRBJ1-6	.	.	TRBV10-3	TGTGCCATCAGTGAACGGACTGGGTTAAATTCACCCCTCCACTTT	CAISERTGLNSPLHF
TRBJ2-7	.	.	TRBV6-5	TGTGCCAGCAGTTACTCGAAGGAGCGCGAGCAGTACTTC	CASSYSKEREQYF
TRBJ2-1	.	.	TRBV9	TGTGCCAGCAGCCCCCCGGGGCTAGCTAGGGCGCAGGGTGAGCAGTTCTTC	CASSPPGLARAQGEQFF
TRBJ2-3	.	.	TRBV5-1	TGCGCCAGCGTCCCGGACTGGAAACGGGATACGCAGTATTTT	CASVPDWKRDTQYF
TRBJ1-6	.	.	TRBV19	TGTGCCAGTAGTATGAGGGGCAGGGAACTCACGGCCCTCCACTTT	CASSMRGRELTALHF
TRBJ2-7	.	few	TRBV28	TGTGCCAGCAGTTTATGGGGGCGGGCTCTCTCAGGCGAGCAGTACTTC	CASSLWGRALSGEQYF
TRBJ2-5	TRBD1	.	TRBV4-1	TGCGCCAGCAGCTTCCTAACAGGGGAAGAGACCCAGTACTTC	CASSFLTGEETQYF
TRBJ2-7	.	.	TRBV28	TGTGCCAGCAGTGGGGGTCGTTCAAGTGAGCAGTACTTC	CASSGGRSSEQYF
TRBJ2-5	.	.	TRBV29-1	TGCAGCGTTGACTGGGGAGGGGGCGGAGAGACCCAGTACTTC	CSVDWGGGGETQYF
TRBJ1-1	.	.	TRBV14	TGTGCCAGCAGCCCCCCATCTTCAAATTTAGAAGCTTTCTTT	CASSPPSSNLEAFF
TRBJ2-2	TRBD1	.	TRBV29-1	TGCAGCGCCGACAGGGTCCCCGGGGAGCTGTTTTTT	CSADRVPGELFF